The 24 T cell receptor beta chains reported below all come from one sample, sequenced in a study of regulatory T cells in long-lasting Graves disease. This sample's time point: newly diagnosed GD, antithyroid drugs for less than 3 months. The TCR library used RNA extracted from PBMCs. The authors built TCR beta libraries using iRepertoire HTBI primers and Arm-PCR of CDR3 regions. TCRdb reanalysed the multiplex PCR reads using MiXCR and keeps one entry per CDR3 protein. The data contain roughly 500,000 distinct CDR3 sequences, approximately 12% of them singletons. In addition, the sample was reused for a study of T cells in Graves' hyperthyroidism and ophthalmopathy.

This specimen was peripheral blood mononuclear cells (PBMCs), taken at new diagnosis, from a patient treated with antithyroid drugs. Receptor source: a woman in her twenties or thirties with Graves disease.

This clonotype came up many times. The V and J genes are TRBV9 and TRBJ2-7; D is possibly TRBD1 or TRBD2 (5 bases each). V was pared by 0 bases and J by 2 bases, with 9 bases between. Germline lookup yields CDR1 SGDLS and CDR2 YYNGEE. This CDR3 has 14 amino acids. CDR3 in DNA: TGTGCCAGCAGCGTAGGGGACGTAGCCTACGAGCAGTACTTC. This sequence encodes CASSVGDVAYEQYF.

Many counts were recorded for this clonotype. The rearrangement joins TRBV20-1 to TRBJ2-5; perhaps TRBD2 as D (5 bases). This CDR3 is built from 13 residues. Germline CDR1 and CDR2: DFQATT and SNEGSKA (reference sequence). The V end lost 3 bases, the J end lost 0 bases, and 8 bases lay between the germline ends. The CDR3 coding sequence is TGCAGTGCTAGTGGTAGCGACCAAGAGACCCAGTACTTC. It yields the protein CSASGSDQETQYF.

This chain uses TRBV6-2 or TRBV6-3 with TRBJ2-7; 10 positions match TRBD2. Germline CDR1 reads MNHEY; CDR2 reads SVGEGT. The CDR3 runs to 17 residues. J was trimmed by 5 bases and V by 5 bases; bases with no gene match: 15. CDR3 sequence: CASSGVLAGDLENEQYF. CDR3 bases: TGTGCCAGCAGTGGGGTGCTAGCGGGAGATCTGGAAAACGAGCAGTACTTC.

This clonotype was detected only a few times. This CDR3 is CASSPGTSGTSSYNEQFF. As DNA, the CDR3 is TGTGCCAGCAGTCCCGGGACTAGCGGGACGTCCTCCTACAATGAGCAGTTCTTC. This sequence joins TRBV6-2 or TRBV6-3 and TRBJ2-1, with 13 bases aligning to TRBD2. J gave up 0 bases and V 5 bases, and 7 bases lay outside the gene matches. The length of the CDR3 is 18 residues. Germline V gene data show CDR1 as MNHEY and CDR2 as SVGEGT.

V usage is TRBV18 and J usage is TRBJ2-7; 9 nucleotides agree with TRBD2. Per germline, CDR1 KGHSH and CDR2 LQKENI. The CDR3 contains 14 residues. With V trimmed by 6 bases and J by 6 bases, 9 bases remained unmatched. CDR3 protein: CASSQPGLAGEQYF. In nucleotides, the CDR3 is TGTGCCAGCTCCCAACCGGGACTAGCCGGCGAGCAGTACTTC.

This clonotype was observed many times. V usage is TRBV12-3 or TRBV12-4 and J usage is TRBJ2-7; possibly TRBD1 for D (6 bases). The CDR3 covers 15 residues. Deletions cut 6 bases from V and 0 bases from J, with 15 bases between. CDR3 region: CASSNYRATSYEQYF. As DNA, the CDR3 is TGTGCCAGCAGCAACTACAGGGCTACCTCCTACGAGCAGTACTTC.

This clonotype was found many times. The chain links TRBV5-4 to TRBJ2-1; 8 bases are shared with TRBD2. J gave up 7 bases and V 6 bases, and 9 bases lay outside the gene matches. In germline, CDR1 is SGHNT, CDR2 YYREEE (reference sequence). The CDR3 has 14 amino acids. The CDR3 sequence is CASTPSSGSNEQFF. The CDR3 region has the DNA TGTGCCAGCACCCCATCGAGCGGGAGTAATGAGCAGTTCTTC.

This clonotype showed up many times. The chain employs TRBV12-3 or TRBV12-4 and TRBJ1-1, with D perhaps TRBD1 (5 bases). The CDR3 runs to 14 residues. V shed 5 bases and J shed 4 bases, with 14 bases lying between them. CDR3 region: CASSPNRFFTEAFF. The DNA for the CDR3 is TGTGCCAGCAGTCCTAACAGGTTTTTCACTGAAGCTTTCTTT.

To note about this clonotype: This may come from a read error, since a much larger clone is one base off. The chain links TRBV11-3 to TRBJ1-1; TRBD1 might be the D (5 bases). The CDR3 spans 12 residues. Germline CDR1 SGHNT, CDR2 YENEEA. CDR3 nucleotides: TGTGCCAGCAGCGCTAGGGGCACTGAAGGTTTCTTT. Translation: CASSARGTEGFF.

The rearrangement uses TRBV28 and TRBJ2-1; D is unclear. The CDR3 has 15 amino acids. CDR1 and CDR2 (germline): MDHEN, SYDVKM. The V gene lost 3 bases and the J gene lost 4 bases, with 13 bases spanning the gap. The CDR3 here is CASSLEGPGYNEQFF. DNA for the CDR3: TGTGCCAGCAGTTTGGAAGGACCCGGGTACAATGAGCAGTTCTTC. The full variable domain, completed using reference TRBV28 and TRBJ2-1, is DVKVTQSSRYLVKRTGEKVFLECVQDMDHENMFWYRQDPGLGLRLIYFSYDVKMKEKGDIPEGYSVSREKKERFSLILESASTNQTSMYLCASSLEGPGYNEQFFGPGTRLTVL.

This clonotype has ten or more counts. CDR3 sequence reads: CSARAPTGLETQYF. The CDR3 DNA follows: TGCAGTGCTAGGGCCCCAACAGGGCTGGAGACCCAGTACTTC. J is TRBJ2-5 and V is TRBV20-1, with D possibly TRBD1 on 6 matching bases. Deletions cut 3 bases from V and 5 bases from J, with 16 bases between. The CDR3 totals 14 residues. Germline CDR1 DFQATT, CDR2 SNEGSKA (reference sequence).

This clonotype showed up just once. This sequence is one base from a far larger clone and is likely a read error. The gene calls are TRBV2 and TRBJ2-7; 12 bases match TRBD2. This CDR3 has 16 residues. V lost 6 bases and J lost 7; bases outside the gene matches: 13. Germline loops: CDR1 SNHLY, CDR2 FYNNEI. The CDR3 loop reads CASRTSGRPYNNEQYF. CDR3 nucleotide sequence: TGTGCCAGCAGGACTAGCGGGAGACCCTATAACAATGAGCAGTACTTC.

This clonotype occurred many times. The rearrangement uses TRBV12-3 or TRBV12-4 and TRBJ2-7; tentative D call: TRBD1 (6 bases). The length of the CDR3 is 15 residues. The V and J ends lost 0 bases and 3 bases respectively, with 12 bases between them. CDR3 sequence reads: CASSLATTGRYEQYF. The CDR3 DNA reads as TGTGCCAGCAGTTTAGCGACGACAGGCCGCTACGAGCAGTACTTC.

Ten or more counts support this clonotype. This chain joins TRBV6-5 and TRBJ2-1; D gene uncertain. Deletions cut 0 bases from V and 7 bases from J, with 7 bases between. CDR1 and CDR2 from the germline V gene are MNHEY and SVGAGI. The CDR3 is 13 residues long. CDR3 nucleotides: TGTGCCAGCAGTTACTCGGCGCGGAATGAGCAGTTCTTC. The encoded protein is CASSYSARNEQFF.

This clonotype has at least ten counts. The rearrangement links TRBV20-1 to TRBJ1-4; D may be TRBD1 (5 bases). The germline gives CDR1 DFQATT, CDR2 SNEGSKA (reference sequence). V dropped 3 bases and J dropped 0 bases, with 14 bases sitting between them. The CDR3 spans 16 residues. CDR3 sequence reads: CSASEYRGATNEKLFF. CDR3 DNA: TGCAGTGCTAGCGAGTATAGGGGCGCAACTAATGAAAAACTGTTTTTT.

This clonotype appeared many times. CDR3: CASSDVFNTNEKLFF. The CDR3 region has the DNA TGTGCCAGCAGTGATGTCTTCAACACGAATGAAAAACTGTTTTTT. This chain uses TRBV2 with TRBJ1-4; D uncertain. The CDR3 extends over 15 amino acids. Trimming shortened V by 3 bases and J by 5 bases, and 13 bases separated the two germline ends. CDR1 SNHLY and CDR2 FYNNEI come from the germline V gene.

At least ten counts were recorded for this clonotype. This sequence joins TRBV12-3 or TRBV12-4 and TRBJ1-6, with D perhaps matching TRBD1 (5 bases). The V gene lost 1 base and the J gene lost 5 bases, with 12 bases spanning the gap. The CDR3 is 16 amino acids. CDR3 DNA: TGTGCCAGCAGTTTAGACGGGAGAGGGGATAATTCACCCCTCCACTTT. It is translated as CASSLDGRGDNSPLHF.

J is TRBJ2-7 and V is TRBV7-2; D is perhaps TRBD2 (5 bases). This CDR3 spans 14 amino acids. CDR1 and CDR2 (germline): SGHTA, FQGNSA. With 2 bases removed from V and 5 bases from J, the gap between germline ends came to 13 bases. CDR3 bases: TGTGCCAGCAGCTTACGGAACGGGGTGCACGAGCAGTACTTC. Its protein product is CASSLRNGVHEQYF. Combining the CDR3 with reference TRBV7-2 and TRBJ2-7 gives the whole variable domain GAGVSQSPSNKVTEKGKDVELRCDPISGHTALYWYRQSLGQGLEFLIYFQGNSAPDKSGLPSDRFSAERTGGSVSTLTIQRTQQEDSAVYLCASSLRNGVHEQYFGPGTRLTVT.

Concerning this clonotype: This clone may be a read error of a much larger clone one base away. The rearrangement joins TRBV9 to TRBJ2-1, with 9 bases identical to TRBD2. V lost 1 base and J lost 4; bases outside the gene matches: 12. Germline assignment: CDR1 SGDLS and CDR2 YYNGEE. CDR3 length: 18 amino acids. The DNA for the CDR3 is TGTGCCAGCAGCGTACCAGGTAGCGGGAGTGTTGCGTACAATGAGCAGTTCTTC. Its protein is CASSVPGSGSVAYNEQFF.

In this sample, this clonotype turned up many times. CDR3 sequence (DNA): TGTGCCAGCACCCGTAGCGGACGCTCCTACAATGAGCAGTTCTTC. Translating gives CASTRSGRSYNEQFF. The V call is TRBV6-1, the J call TRBJ2-1, with D possibly matching TRBD2 (6 bases). The germline CDR1 and CDR2 sequences are MNHNS and SASEGT. Deletions cut 7 bases from V and 0 bases from J, with 13 bases between. This CDR3 region has 15 residues.

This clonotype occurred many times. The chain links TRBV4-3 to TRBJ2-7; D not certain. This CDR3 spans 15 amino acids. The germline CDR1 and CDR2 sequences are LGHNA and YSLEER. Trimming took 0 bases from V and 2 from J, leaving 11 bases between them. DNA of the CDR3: TGCGCCAGCAGCCAAGATCCTGGCGGTACCTACGAGCAGTACTTC. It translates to CASSQDPGGTYEQYF.

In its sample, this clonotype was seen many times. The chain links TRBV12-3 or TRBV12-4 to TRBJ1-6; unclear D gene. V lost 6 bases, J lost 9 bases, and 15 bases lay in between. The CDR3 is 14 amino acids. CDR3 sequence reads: CASRGTIVGSPLHF. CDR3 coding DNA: TGTGCCAGCAGAGGAACTATTGTAGGTTCACCCCTCCACTTT.

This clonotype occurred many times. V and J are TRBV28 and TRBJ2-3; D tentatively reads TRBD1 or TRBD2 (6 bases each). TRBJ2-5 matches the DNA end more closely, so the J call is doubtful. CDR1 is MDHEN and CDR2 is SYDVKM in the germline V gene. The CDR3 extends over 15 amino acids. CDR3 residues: CASSFPGAIGEAQYF. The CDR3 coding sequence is TGTGCCAGCAGTTTCCCAGGGGCGATAGGGGAGGCCCAGTACTTC.

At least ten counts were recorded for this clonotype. The CDR3, as DNA: TGTGCCAGCACTGCCCCTCGTTGGGCCTATGGCTACACCTTC. Its protein is CASTAPRWAYGYTF. V is TRBV2 and J is TRBJ1-2; no firm D call. The CDR3 consists of 14 residues. Germline loops: CDR1 SNHLY, CDR2 FYNNEI. The V gene lost 7 bases and the J gene lost 4 bases, with 16 bases spanning the gap.